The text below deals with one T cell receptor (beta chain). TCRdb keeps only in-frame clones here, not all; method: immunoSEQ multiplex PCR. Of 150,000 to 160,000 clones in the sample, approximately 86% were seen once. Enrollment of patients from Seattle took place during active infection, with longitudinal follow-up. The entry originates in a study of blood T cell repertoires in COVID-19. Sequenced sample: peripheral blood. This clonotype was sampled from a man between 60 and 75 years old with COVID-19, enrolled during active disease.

The CDR3 bases are TGTGCCAGCAGTTCACATTCCGGGACAATCAAAACCTACGAGCAGTACTTC. Translation: CASSSHSGTIKTYEQYF. V usage is TRBV28 and J usage is TRBJ2-7; D perhaps matches TRBD1 (6 bases). This CDR3 has 17 residues. The V end lost 4 bases, the J end lost 2 bases, and 21 bases lay between the germline ends. The germline CDR1 and CDR2 sequences are MDHEN and SYDVKM.